The entry that follows covers one TCR beta chain sequence. This sample stems from a study of patients and donors after allogeneic stem cell transplantation. V lost 3 bases, J lost 2 bases, and 6 bases stayed unmatched. The CDR3 is 15 residues long. Per the germline V gene, CDR1 is DFQATT and CDR2 is SNEGSKA (reference sequence). TCRdb processed the RT-PCR reads anew with MiXCR; each CDR3 protein has one entry. This table has 800,000 to 1,000,000 distinct CDR3 sequences, under 20% appearing once. The sequenced sample consisted of blood, either unsorted or a sorted T cell fraction (not recorded which). V usage is TRBV20-1 and J usage is TRBJ2-3; 9 nucleotides match TRBD2. This receptor was identified in a human donor who was either an allogeneic HSCT recipient or a stem cell or donor lymphocyte infusion donor (not recorded which). It is not recorded whose cells these are; they may come from a transplant donor. CDR3 nucleotides: TGCAGTGCTAGGGCTAGCGGGACTCCCACAGATACGCAGTATTTT. Its protein product is CSARASGTPTDTQYF.